In its sample, the clone carrying this T cell receptor beta chain was seen once. As yet, its antigen is unknown. Sequencing used immunoSEQ multiplex PCR; TCRdb keeps in-frame clones, though not all of them. Of 150,000 to 180,000 clones listed, about 92% are singletons. This entry comes from a study of T cell responses to AZD1222 COVID-19 vaccine. The CDR3 spans 13 residues. Germline V gene sequence: CDR1 SGHRS, CDR2 YFSETQ. Trimming took 4 bases from V and 3 from J, leaving 10 bases between them. General study findings and limits: Scientists sampled the repertoires only once the peak T cell response had passed.

This sequence joins TRBV5-1 and TRBJ1-1; the D gene is possibly TRBD1 (6 bases). The source of this sequence is an adult in good health. The sequencing used peripheral blood, collected on day 0 of AZD1222 vaccination. CDR3 sequence reads: CASSRQVYTEAFF. In DNA form, the CDR3 reads TGCGCCAGCAGCCGACAGGTATACACTGAAGCTTTCTTT.